This entry is about one T cell receptor beta chain. The data were obtained in a study of CD8 T cells in Susac syndrome. Random-hexamer reverse transcription was applied to roughly 0.45 to 1 ug RNA. The TCR beta CDR3 was amplified by immunoSEQ multiplex PCR across 54 Vbeta, 13 Jbeta. Each CDR3 protein is one row after TCRdb ran MiXCR on the immunoSEQ multiplex PCR reads. The data hold 45,000 to 60,000 distinct CDR3 sequences, with about 91% observed a single time. Sequencing of TCR beta drew on CD8+ and CD4+ T cells from blood. Isolation of CD8+ and CD4+ T cells was performed negatively, whereas enrichment of TEMRA cells was done by FACS. Germline CDR1 and CDR2: SQVTM and ANQGSEA. There are 12 residues in the CDR3. V was clipped by 7 bases and J by 5 bases; unmatched bases: 7.

The sequence was collected from a human donor in good health. The sample comprised CD8+ T cells from PBMCs. The rearrangement uses TRBV29-1 and TRBJ2-7; 8 nucleotides line up with TRBD1. As DNA, the CDR3 is TGCAGCGCAGGACAGGGAGGTAACGAGCAGTACTTC. Its translation: CSAGQGGNEQYF.